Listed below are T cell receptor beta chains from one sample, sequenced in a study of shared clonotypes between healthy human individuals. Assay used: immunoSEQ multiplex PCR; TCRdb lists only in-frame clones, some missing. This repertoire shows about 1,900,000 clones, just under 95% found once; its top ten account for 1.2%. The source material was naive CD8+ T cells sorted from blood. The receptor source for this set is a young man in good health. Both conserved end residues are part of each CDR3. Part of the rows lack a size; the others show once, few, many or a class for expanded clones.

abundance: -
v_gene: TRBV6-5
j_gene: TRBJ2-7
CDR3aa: CASSYFPPAGGYEQYF

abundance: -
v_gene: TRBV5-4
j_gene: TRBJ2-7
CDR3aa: CASSLYQGAYEQYF

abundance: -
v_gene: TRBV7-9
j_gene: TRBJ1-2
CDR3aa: CASSPIGGGRGYTF

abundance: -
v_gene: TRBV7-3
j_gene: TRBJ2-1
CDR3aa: CASSLIAGAYNEQFF

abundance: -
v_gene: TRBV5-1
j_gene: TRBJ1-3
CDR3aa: CASSPGTGVHTIYF

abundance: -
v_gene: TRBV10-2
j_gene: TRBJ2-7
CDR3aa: CASSERLAAYEQYF

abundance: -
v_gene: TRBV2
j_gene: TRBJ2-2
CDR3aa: CASSEGDGQTNTGELFF

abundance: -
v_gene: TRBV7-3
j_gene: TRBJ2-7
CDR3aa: CGGTSGSYEQYF

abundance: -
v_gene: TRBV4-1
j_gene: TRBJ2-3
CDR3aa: CASSLGTADTQYF

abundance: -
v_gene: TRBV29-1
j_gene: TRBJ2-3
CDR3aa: CSVEDLVQGAPSPYF

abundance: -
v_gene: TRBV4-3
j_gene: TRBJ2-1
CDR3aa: CASSQEGLAGTNEQFF

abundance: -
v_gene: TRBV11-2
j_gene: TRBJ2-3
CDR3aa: CASSLETSGTVQYF

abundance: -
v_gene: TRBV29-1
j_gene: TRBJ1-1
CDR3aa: CSTKGGKSVDTEAFF

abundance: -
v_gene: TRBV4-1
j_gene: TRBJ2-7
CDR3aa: CASTHPFLDEQYF

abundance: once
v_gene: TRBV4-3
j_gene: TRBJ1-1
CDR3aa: CASSQDAGEGAFF

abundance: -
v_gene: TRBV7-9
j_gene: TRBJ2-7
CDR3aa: CASSFRDSSYEQYF

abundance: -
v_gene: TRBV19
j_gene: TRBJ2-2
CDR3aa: CASSISDTGELFF

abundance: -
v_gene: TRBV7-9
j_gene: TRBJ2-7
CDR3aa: CASSAGQGIKNEQYF

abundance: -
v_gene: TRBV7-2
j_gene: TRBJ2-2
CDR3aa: CASSLAWAEPGELFF

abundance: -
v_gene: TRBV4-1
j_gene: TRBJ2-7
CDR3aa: CASSQGLAASYEQYF

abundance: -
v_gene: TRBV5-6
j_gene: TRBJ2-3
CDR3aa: CASSQPTSGMTDTQYF

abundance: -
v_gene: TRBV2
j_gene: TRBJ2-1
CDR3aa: CASSVEVGWGLYNEQFF

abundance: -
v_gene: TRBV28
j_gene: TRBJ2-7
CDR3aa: CASSFQGASNEQYF